The rows below give T cell receptor beta chains drawn from one sample of a study of T cell responses to AZD1222 COVID-19 vaccine. Produced via immunoSEQ multiplex PCR; TCRdb's table is partial and in-frame only. The sample consists of 65,000 to 95,000 clones, 75% to 90% of them appearing once. The sample in question was peripheral blood, obtained 28 days after the second AZD1222 dose. Receptors originate from an adult who received the AZD1222 COVID-19 vaccine. CDR3s include the opening cysteine and the closing phenylalanine or tryptophan. D genes are given only for firm matches. Not every row has a clone size; where given, it reads once, few, many or a size class.

TRBV11-2	TRBJ1-3	NA	NA	CASSLVPDSGNTIYF	TGTGCCAGCAGCTTAGTCCCAGACTCTGGAAACACCATATATTTT
TRBV27	TRBJ2-7	few	NA	CASSLLSGNPFYEQYF	TGTGCCAGCAGCCTTCTTAGTGGCAATCCTTTCTACGAGCAGTACTTC
TRBV28	TRBJ2-2	NA	NA	CASSPPANTGELFF	TGTGCCAGCAGTCCTCCGGCGAACACCGGGGAGCTGTTTTTT
TRBV29-1	TRBJ1-1	NA	NA	CSVKRVEAFF	TGCAGCGTTAAGAGGGTCGAAGCTTTCTTT
TRBV18	TRBJ2-3	NA	TRBD2	CASSPWTSGGVTDTQYF	TGTGCCAGCTCACCCTGGACTAGCGGAGGGGTCACAGATACGCAGTATTTT
TRBV18	TRBJ2-3	NA	NA	CASSGHHTDTQYF	TGTGCCAGCTCGGGACATCACACAGATACGCAGTATTTT
TRBV5-1	TRBJ2-3	NA	NA	CASSGGQSTDTQYF	TGCGCCAGCAGCGGCGGACAGAGCACAGATACGCAGTATTTT
TRBV7-6	TRBJ2-7	NA	NA	CASSHPPESSYEQYF	TGTGCCAGCAGCCACCCGCCAGAGTCCTCCTACGAGCAGTACTTC
TRBV5-6	TRBJ1-2	few	NA	CASSLHGGGERGYTF	TGTGCCAGCAGCTTGCATGGGGGAGGGGAGCGTGGCTACACCTTC
TRBV2	TRBJ2-2	NA	NA	CASSDAGDRSTGELFF	TGTGCCAGCAGCGACGCAGGGGATAGGAGCACCGGGGAGCTGTTTTTT
TRBV28	TRBJ2-7	NA	NA	CASGRLNGDPTGQYF	TGTGCCAGCGGAAGGTTAAACGGGGATCCTACGGGGCAGTACTTC
TRBV5-5	TRBJ1-5	NA	TRBD1	CASSGTGNQPQHF	TGTGCCAGCAGCGGGACAGGGAATCAGCCCCAGCATTTT
TRBV19	TRBJ1-5	NA	NA	CASAIWGGPSNQPQHF	TGTGCCAGTGCCATCTGGGGGGGGCCCTCCAATCAGCCCCAGCATTTT
TRBV4-1	TRBJ2-7	NA	NA	CASSQPDMTYEQYF	TGCGCCAGCAGCCAACCCGACATGACTTACGAGCAGTACTTC
TRBV10-3	TRBJ1-3	NA	TRBD1	CAIRWDREDTIYF	TGTGCCATCAGATGGGACAGGGAGGACACCATATATTTT
TRBV6-5	TRBJ2-2	NA	TRBD1	CASSRDRVAGELFF	TGTGCCAGCAGCCGCGACAGGGTAGCCGGGGAGCTGTTTTTT
TRBV5-4	TRBJ2-3	NA	TRBD1	CASSPRDRVGDTQYF	TGTGCCAGCAGCCCCCGGGACAGGGTGGGGGATACGCAGTATTTT
TRBV7-8	TRBJ2-2	NA	TRBD2	CASSLETSGGWTGELFF	TGTGCCAGCAGCTTAGAAACTAGCGGGGGATGGACCGGGGAGCTGTTTTTT
TRBV13	TRBJ1-4	NA	TRBD1	CASSRQGIIEKLFF	TGTGCCAGCAGCCGACAGGGGATAATCGAAAAACTGTTTTTT
TRBV28	TRBJ1-6	NA	NA	CASSLGGADSPLHF	TGTGCCAGCAGCCTGGGGGGGGCAGATTCACCCCTCCACTTT
TRBV6-5	TRBJ1-2	NA	NA	CASSYSGTTNYGYTF	TGTGCCAGCAGTTACTCAGGAACGACTAACTATGGCTACACCTTC
TRBV28	TRBJ2-7	NA	NA	CASSFEAGLNYEQYF	TGTGCCAGCAGTTTCGAGGCAGGGTTGAACTACGAGCAGTACTTC
TRBV5-1	TRBJ1-6	NA	NA	CASAGTSGYNSPLHF	TGCGCCAGCGCGGGGACCTCAGGGTATAATTCACCCCTCCACTTT
TRBV7-8	TRBJ2-2	NA	NA	CASSNRVPGHRTGELFF	TGTGCCAGCAGCAATAGGGTACCGGGACACAGGACCGGGGAGCTGTTTTTT
TRBV5-1	TRBJ1-3	NA	TRBD1	CASSSTGGGNTIYF	TGCGCCAGCAGCTCTACAGGGGGCGGAAACACCATATATTTT
TRBV18	TRBJ1-5	NA	NA	CASSPYGYGNQPQHF	TGTGCCAGCTCACCATACGGGTATGGTAATCAGCCCCAGCATTTT
TRBV7-9	TRBJ2-7	NA	NA	CASGPTGLGYEQYF	TGTGCCAGCGGTCCTACAGGGTTGGGCTACGAGCAGTACTTC
TRBV15	TRBJ2-7	NA	TRBD1	CATSRDRGGYEQYF	TGTGCCACCAGCAGGGACAGGGGGGGATACGAGCAGTACTTC
TRBV7-7	TRBJ2-2	NA	NA	CASSFRSTGELFF	TGTGCTAGCAGCTTCCGGTCCACCGGGGAGCTGTTTTTT
TRBV6-2/TRBV6-3	TRBJ1-2	NA	TRBD1	CASSYSTGGMVGYTF	TGTGCCAGCAGTTACTCAACAGGGGGTATGGTTGGCTACACCTTC